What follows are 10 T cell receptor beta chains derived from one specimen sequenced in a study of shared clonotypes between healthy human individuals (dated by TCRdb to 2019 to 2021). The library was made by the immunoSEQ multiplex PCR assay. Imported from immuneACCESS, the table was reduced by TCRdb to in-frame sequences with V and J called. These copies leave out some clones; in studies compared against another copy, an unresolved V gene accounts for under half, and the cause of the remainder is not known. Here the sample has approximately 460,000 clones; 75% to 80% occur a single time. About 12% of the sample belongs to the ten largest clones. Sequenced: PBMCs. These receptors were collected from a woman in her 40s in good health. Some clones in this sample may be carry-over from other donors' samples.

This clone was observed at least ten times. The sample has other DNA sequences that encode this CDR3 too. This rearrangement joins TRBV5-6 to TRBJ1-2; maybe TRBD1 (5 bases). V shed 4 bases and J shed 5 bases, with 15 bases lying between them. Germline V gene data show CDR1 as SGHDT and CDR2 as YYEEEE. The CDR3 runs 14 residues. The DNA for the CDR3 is TGTGCCAGCAGCCTCAGCGGGACGGATTATGGCTACACCTTC. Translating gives CASSLSGTDYGYTF. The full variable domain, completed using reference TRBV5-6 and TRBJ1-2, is DAGVTQSPTHLIKTRGQQVTLRCSPKSGHDTVSWYQQALGQGPQFIFQYYEEEERQRGNFPDRFSGHQFPNYSSELNVNALLLGDSALYLCASSLSGTDYGYTFGSGTRLTVV.

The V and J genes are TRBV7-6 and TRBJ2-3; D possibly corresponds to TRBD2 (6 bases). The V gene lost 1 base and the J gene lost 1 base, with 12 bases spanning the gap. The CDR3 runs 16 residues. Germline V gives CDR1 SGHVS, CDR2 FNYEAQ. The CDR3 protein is CASSLVDRGGTDTQYF. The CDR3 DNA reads TGTGCCAGCAGCTTAGTTGACCGCGGGGGCACAGATACGCAGTATTTT.

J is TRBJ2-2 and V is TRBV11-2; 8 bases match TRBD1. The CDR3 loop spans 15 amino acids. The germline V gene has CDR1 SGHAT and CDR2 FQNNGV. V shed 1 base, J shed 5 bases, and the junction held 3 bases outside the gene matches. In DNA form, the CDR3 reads TGTGCCAGCAGCTTAGGGGACAGGAGGACCGGGGAGCTGTTTTTT. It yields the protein CASSLGDRRTGELFF.

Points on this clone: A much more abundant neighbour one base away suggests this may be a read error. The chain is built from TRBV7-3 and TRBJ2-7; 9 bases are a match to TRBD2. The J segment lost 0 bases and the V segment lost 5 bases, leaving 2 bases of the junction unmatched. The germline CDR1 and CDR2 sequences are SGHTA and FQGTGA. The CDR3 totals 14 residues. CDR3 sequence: CASSRTSDSYEQYF. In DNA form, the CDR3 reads TGTGCCAGCAGCCGGACTAGCGACTCCTACGAGCAGTACTTC.

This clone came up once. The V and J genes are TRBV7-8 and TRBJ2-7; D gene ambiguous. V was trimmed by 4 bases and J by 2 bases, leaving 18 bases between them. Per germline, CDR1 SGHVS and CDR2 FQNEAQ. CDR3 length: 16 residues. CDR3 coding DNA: TGTGCCAGCAGCTCTTACCGGACGGACGGTCCCTACGAGCAGTACTTC. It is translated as CASSSYRTDGPYEQYF.

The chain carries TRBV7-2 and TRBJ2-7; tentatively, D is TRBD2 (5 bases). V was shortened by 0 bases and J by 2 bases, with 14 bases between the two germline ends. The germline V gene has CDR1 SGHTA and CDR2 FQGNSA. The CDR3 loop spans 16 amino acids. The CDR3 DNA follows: TGTGCCAGCAGCTTAGCGCCCGGAGGAACCCCCTACGAGCAGTACTTC. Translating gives CASSLAPGGTPYEQYF.

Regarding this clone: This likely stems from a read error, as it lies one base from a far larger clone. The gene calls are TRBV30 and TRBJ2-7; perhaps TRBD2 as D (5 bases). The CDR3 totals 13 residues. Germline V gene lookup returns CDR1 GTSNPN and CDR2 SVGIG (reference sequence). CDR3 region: CAWMRAGGYEQHF. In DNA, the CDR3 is TGTGCCTGGATGCGGGCAGGAGGCTACGAGCAGCACTTC.

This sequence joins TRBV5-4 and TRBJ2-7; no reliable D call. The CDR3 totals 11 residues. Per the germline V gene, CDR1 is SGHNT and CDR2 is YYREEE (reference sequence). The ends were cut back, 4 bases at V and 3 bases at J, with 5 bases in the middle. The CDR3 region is CASSENYEQYF. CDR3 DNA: TGTGCCAGCAGCGAGAACTACGAGCAGTACTTC.

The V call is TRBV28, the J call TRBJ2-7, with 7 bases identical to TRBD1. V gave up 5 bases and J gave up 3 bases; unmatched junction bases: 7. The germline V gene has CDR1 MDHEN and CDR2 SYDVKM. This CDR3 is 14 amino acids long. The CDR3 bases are TGTGCCAGCAGTCCCCGACAGGGAAACTACGAGCAGTACTTC. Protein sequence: CASSPRQGNYEQYF.

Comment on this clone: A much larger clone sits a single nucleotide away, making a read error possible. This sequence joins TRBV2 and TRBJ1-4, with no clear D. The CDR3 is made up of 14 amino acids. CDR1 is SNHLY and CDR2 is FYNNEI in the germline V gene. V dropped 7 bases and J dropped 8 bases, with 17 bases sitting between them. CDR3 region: CASNSRRPGEKLFF. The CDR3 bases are TGTGCCAGCAATTCCAGGAGGCCTGGCGAAAAACTGTTTTTT.